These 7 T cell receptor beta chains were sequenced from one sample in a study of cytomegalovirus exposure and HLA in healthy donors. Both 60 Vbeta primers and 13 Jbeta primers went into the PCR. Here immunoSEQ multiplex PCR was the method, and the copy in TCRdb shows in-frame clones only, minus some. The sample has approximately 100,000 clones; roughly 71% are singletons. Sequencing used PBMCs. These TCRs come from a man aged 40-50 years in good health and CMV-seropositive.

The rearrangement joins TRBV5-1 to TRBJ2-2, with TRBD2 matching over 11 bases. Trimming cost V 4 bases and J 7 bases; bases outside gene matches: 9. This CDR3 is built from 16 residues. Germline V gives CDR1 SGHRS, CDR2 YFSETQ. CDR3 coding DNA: TGCGCCAGCAGCGCTCGACTAGCGGGAACGGACGGGGAGCTGTTTTTT. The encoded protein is CASSARLAGTDGELFF.

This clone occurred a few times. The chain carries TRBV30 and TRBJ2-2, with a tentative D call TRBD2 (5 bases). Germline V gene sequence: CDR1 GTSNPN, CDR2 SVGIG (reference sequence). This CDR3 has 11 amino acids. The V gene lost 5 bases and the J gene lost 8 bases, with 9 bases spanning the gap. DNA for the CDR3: TGTGCCTGGGTCCGAGGGGGGGAGCTGTTTTTT. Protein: CAWVRGGELFF. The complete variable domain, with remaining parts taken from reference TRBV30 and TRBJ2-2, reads SQTIHQWPATLVQPVGSPLSLECTVEGTSNPNLYWYRQAAGRGLQLLFYSVGIGQISSEVPQNLSASRPQDRQFILSSKKLLLSDSGFYLCAWVRGGELFFGEGSRLTVL.

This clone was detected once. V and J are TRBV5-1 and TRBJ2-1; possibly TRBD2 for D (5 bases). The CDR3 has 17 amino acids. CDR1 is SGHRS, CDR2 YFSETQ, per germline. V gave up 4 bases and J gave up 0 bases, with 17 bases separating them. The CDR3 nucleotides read TGCGCCAGCAGCCCCCGCTACGCGGGTAGCTCCTACAATGAGCAGTTCTTC. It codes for CASSPRYAGSSYNEQFF.

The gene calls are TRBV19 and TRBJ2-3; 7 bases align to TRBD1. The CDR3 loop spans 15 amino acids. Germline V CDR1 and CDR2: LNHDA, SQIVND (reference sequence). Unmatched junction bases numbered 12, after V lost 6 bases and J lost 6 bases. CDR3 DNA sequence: TGTGCCAGTAGCCCCGCTGGCAGGGGGTACGATACGCAGTATTTT. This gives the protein CASSPAGRGYDTQYF.

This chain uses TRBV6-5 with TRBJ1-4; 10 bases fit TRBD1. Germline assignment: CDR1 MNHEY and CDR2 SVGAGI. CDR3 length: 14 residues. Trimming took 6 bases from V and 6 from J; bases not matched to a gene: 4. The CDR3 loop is CASSPGQGYEKLFF. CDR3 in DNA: TGTGCCAGCAGCCCGGGACAGGGGTATGAAAAACTGTTTTTT.

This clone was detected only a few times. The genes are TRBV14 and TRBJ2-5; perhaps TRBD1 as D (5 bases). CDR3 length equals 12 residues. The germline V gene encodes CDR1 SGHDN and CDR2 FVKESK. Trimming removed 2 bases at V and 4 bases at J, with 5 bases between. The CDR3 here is CASSQQGETQYF. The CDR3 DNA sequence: TGTGCCAGCAGCCAACAGGGAGAGACCCAGTACTTC.

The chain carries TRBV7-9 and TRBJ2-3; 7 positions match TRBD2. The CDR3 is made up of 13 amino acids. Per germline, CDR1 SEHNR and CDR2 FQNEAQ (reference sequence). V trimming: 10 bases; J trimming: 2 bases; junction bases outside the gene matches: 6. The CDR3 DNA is TGTGCCACAGCCGGGAGGTACACAGATACGCAGTATTTT. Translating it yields CATAGRYTDTQYF.